These 21 T cell receptor beta chains came from one sample sequenced in a study of cytomegalovirus exposure and HLA in healthy donors. Using immunoSEQ multiplex PCR, the repertoire was profiled, and TCRdb retains in-frame clones only, with some absent. The table shows 300,000 to 450,000 clones, with 80% to 90% occurring only once. Sequenced sample: PBMCs. The receptor set was obtained from a woman aged 18-30 years in good health and CMV-seronegative.

The chain uses TRBV19 and TRBJ1-5, with D maybe TRBD1 (5 bases). Germline V lookup: CDR1 LNHDA, CDR2 SQIVND (reference sequence). The CDR3 covers 14 residues. Trimming took 4 bases from V and 3 from J, leaving 10 bases between them. In nucleotides, the CDR3 is TGTGCCAGTAGTAAGCAGGGCAACAATCAGCCCCAGCATTTT. This codes for CASSKQGNNQPQHF.

The rearrangement uses TRBV27 and TRBJ2-7; the match to TRBD1 covers 9 bases. The CDR3 contains 17 residues. Germline values: CDR1 MNHEY, CDR2 SMNVEV (reference sequence). V dropped 7 bases and J dropped 5; count of bases not matched to a gene: 18. The DNA for the CDR3 is TGTGCCAGCACGACTATTGAGACCTGGGACAGGGTCGACGAGCAGTACTTC. Its protein is CASTTIETWDRVDEQYF.

The chain links TRBV4-2 to TRBJ2-5, with TRBD2 matching over 16 bases. The CDR3 totals 17 residues. The V gene end was trimmed by 4 bases and the J gene end by 5 bases; junction bases not matched to a gene: 7. Per the germline V gene, CDR1 is LGHNA and CDR2 is YNFKEQ. The CDR3 protein is CASSPGTSGGAWETQYF. As DNA, the CDR3 is TGTGCCAGCAGCCCCGGGACTAGCGGGGGGGCCTGGGAGACCCAGTACTTC.

This chain links TRBV18 with TRBJ2-5, with TRBD1 matching over 9 bases. Germline V gene lookup returns CDR1 KGHSH and CDR2 LQKENI. The trim removed 5 bases at V and 3 bases at J, leaving 4 bases unmatched. CDR3 length: 14 residues. The CDR3 nucleotides read TGTGCCAGCTCATGGACAGGGGTGAAAGAGACCCAGTACTTC. This sequence encodes CASSWTGVKETQYF.

J is TRBJ1-2 and V is TRBV28, with 9 bases that match TRBD1. The CDR3 extends over 20 amino acids. The V and J ends lost 5 bases and 1 base, in that order; junction bases with no gene match: 20. Germline loops: CDR1 MDHEN, CDR2 SYDVKM. This chain's CDR3 is CASSALRVLLQGAGNYGYTF. The DNA of the CDR3 is TGTGCCAGCAGTGCACTACGAGTTCTTCTACAGGGGGCGGGTAACTATGGCTACACCTTC.

This clone showed up just once. This rearrangement joins TRBV30 to TRBJ2-6; the match to TRBD1 covers 8 bases. CDR1 is GTSNPN and CDR2 is SVGIG in the germline V gene (reference sequence). The CDR3 covers 16 residues. The ends lost 7 bases at V and 0 bases at J; junction bases unmatched: 8. CDR3 in amino acids: CAFTGQALSGANVLTF. CDR3 DNA: TGTGCCTTCACGGGACAGGCCCTCTCTGGGGCCAACGTCCTGACTTTC.

The J gene is TRBJ2-5, the V gene TRBV6-1, with 14 bases matching TRBD2. This CDR3 region has 16 residues. Germline loops: CDR1 MNHNS, CDR2 SASEGT. V lost 4 bases and J lost 5; bases outside the gene matches: 6. CDR3 sequence: CASSGSGLAGGETQYF. For the CDR3, the DNA is TGTGCCAGCAGTGGGTCTGGACTAGCGGGGGGTGAGACCCAGTACTTC.

The V call is TRBV6-1, the J call TRBJ2-2, with 8 nucleotides matching TRBD2. The junction had 7 bases not matched to a gene; V was cut back by 4 bases and J by 3 bases. The CDR3 is 16 residues long. Germline V CDR1 and CDR2: MNHNS, SASEGT. The CDR3 DNA sequence: TGTGCCAGCAGTGCGGGGGGGGACACTTACACCGGGGAGCTGTTTTTT. Protein: CASSAGGDTYTGELFF.

The V and J genes are TRBV27 and TRBJ2-1; D is uncertain. The CDR3 is 12 residues long. V was clipped by 2 bases and J by 8 bases, with 7 bases between them. CDR1 is MNHEY, CDR2 SMNVEV, per germline (reference sequence). DNA for the CDR3: TGTGCCAGCAGTTTACCAGGTTATGAGCAGTTCTTC. Its protein product is CASSLPGYEQFF.

This chain connects TRBV28 to TRBJ2-7; TRBD1 might be the D (7 bases). Germline V lookup: CDR1 MDHEN, CDR2 SYDVKM. This CDR3 spans 11 amino acids. Trimming removed 7 bases at V and 7 bases at J, with 11 bases between. The CDR3 DNA reads TGTGCCAGCACCAGGGGGAGGGAGCAGTACTTC. Translation: CASTRGREQYF.

This rearrangement joins TRBV2 to TRBJ2-2; TRBD1 matches at 7 bases. This CDR3 region has 16 residues. CDR1 and CDR2 (germline): SNHLY, FYNNEI. V gave up 6 bases and J gave up 1 base; unmatched junction bases: 8. CDR3 DNA sequence: TGTGCCAGCAGAGATTACCGGGACAGGAACACCGGGGAGCTGTTTTTT. Its translation is CASRDYRDRNTGELFF.

The chain has TRBV27 and TRBJ1-2; D is undetermined. The V gene's germline CDR1 is MNHEY and CDR2 SMNVEV (reference sequence). This CDR3 contains 16 residues. Trimming stripped 6 bases from V and 3 bases from J, with 20 bases between. The CDR3, as DNA: TGTGCCAGCAGCCTATTGGGCCCCAATTTGGACTATGGCTACACCTTC. It yields the protein CASSLLGPNLDYGYTF.

This chain links TRBV21-1 with TRBJ2-7; TRBD2 was called by the table and not checked on the DNA. TRBV21-1 is annotated as a pseudogene. The CDR3 covers 17 residues. The CDR3 DNA is TGTGCCAGCAGCAAAGGGGTTCTAGCGGGGCGTCGCTACGAGCAGTACTTC. Translation: CASSKGVLAGRRYEQYF.

DNA for the CDR3: TGTGCCAGCAGCCCCCGGGACAGGGGGCCCACCAGCCTCGAGCAGTACTTC. Translated, it gives CASSPRDRGPTSLEQYF. This chain connects TRBV7-9 to TRBJ2-7; 12 bases are shared with TRBD1. The CDR3 has 17 amino acids. In germline, CDR1 is SEHNR, CDR2 FQNEAQ (reference sequence). The V and J ends lost 5 bases and 6 bases, in that order; junction bases with no gene match: 14.

The chain joins TRBV5-1 to TRBJ1-5, with TRBD1 identical over 9 bases. This CDR3 contains 13 residues. The germline V gene has CDR1 SGHRS and CDR2 YFSETQ. The V segment lost 4 bases and the J segment 7 bases; nucleotides outside the gene matches: 3. Written as DNA, the CDR3 is TGCGCCAGCAGCCTGGACAGGGGACAGCCCCAGCATTTT. Protein: CASSLDRGQPQHF.

Comments on this clone: Other nucleotide sequences in the sample specify the same CDR3. The chain is built from TRBV6-5 and TRBJ1-1; D gene uncertain. The V gene lost 0 bases and the J gene lost 0 bases, with 8 bases spanning the gap. The CDR3 runs to 15 residues. Germline V CDR1 and CDR2: MNHEY, SVGAGI. CDR3 region: CASSYSAGLNTEAFF. The DNA for the CDR3 is TGTGCCAGCAGTTACTCGGCAGGTTTGAACACTGAAGCTTTCTTT.

The rearrangement links TRBV6-5 to TRBJ1-5; D is possibly TRBD1 (5 bases). Trimming pared 0 bases from V and 7 bases from J, leaving 16 bases between. The CDR3 is 16 residues long. Germline values: CDR1 MNHEY, CDR2 SVGAGI. DNA of the CDR3: TGTGCCAGCAGTTACTCTGTCCCAGGGAAGGGCCAGCCCCAGCATTTT. Amino acids: CASSYSVPGKGQPQHF.

This clone has just one count. Compared with germline, one end of the junction differs, possibly owing to a read error. The CDR3 region is CAGRQGSGYTF. CDR3 in DNA: TGTGCCGGTAGACAGGGAAGCGGCTACACCTTC. The rearrangement uses TRBV19 and TRBJ1-2, with 7 bases lining up with TRBD1. Germline lookup yields CDR1 LNHDA and CDR2 SQIVND (reference sequence). The CDR3 is 11 residues long.

The V and J genes are TRBV15 and TRBJ1-2; TRBD1 agrees at 8 bases. The CDR3 has 15 amino acids. Germline values: CDR1 LNHNV, CDR2 YYDKDF (reference sequence). The V and J ends lost 5 bases and 0 bases, in that order; junction bases with no gene match: 5. This CDR3 is CATSLGQGANYGYTF. CDR3 nucleotides: TGTGCCACCAGCCTCGGACAGGGCGCTAACTATGGCTACACCTTC.

The chain combines TRBV27 with TRBJ2-6; D is undetermined. The CDR3 extends over 15 amino acids. V was shortened by 7 bases and J by 0 bases, with 10 bases between the two germline ends. Germline CDR1 MNHEY, CDR2 SMNVEV (reference sequence). This chain's CDR3 is CASTPYFSGANVLTF. The CDR3 DNA reads as TGTGCCAGCACTCCTTATTTCTCTGGGGCCAACGTCCTGACTTTC.

The chain uses TRBV6-5 and TRBJ1-4, with 8 bases fitting TRBD1. CDR1 MNHEY and CDR2 SVGAGI come from the germline V gene. Losses at the gene ends were 5 bases for V and 7 bases for J; bases not matched to a gene: 6. CDR3 length equals 14 residues. CDR3 DNA sequence: TGTGCCAGCAGTCCATCAGGGGGCGGTGAAAAACTGTTTTTT. This translates into CASSPSGGGEKLFF.